This T cell receptor beta chain is drawn from a study of identical twins. General study points: Invariant cells of the MAIT and iNKT types might have partly distorted the zero-insertion analyses.

All donors were healthy Caucasians. About this clonotype itself: Its cognate antigen is unknown.

TCRdb re-called the 5' RACE reads through MiXCR, storing one row per CDR3 protein. The top ten hold around 8.1% of the sample, which has 150,000 or so distinct CDR3 sequences, under 4.5% seen once. This receptor was obtained from a man aged 18 to 29 in good health. The material sequenced was memory T cells sorted from blood.

For the CDR3, the DNA is TGTGCCAGCAGGGGACAGGCCTTGAACACTGAAGCTTTCTTT. This codes for CASRGQALNTEAFF. The gene calls are TRBV2 and TRBJ1-1; TRBD1 aligns across 8 bases. CDR1 and CDR2 from the germline V gene are SNHLY and FYNNEI. Trimming took 6 bases from V and 0 from J; bases not matched to a gene: 3. This CDR3 comprises 14 residues.